This entry concerns a single T cell receptor (beta chain). Its antigen is not known. Trimming took off 5 bases at V and 0 bases at J, with 12 bases between the two ends. The CDR3 runs to 14 residues. Germline V lookup: CDR1 DFQATT, CDR2 SNEGSKA (reference sequence). These data originate in a study of response to subunit inactivated influenza vaccine. Study observations and caveats: The authors suggested that few new T cells are recruited per seasonal influenza vaccination.

TCRdb fed the RT-PCR reads into MiXCR, producing one record per CDR3 protein. The data contain hundreds of thousands of distinct CDR3 sequences, 12% of them singletons. The clonotype originates from a man aged 50-59 years who received an inactivated influenza vaccine. The sample here was PBMCs from blood, taken on the day of vaccination. This rearrangement joins TRBV20-1 to TRBJ2-3; possibly TRBD2 for D (7 bases). CDR3 sequence (DNA): TGCAGTGCTTGGGCGGGGGCTAGCACAGATACGCAGTATTTT. This sequence encodes CSAWAGASTDTQYF.